This TCR beta chain is drawn from a study of shared clonotypes between healthy human individuals. Naive CD8 cells were CD45RO-negative, positively selected for CCR7, excluding terminally differentiated effector memory CD45RA+ cells. The CDR3 contains 21 residues. The V gene end was trimmed by 0 bases and the J gene end by 5 bases; junction bases not matched to a gene: 16. The germline V gene encodes CDR1 SGHTA and CDR2 FQGNSA. TCRdb's table, derived via immunoSEQ multiplex PCR, lists solely in-frame clones and lacks some. The sample holds about 820,000 clones, nearly 95% seen once. The table lists this clone with a count of one.

The rearrangement joins TRBV7-2 to TRBJ2-2; TRBD2 matches 12 bases. The source material was naive CD8+ T cells sorted from blood. This receptor was obtained from a man under 40 in good health. In nucleotides, the CDR3 is TGTGCCAGCAGCTTAGCCGCGGGATCGGGACTAGCGGGTGGGCGGACCGGGGAGCTGTTTTTT. It yields the protein CASSLAAGSGLAGGRTGELFF.